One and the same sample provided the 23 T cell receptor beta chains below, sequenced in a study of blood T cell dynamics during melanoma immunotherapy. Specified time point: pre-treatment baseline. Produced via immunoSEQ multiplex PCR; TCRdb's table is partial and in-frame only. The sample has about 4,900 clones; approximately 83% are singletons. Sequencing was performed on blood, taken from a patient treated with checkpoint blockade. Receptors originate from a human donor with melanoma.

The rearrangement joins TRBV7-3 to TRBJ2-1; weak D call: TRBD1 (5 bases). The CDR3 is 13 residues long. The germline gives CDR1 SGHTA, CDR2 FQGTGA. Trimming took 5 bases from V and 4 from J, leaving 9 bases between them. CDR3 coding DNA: TGTGCCAGCAGCACTGACAGTTACAATGAGCAGTTCTTC. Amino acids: CASSTDSYNEQFF.

The CDR3 spells CASSSGGGGNTIYF. CDR3 sequence (DNA): TGTGCCAGCAGCTCTGGAGGGGGAGGAAACACCATATATTTT. This chain joins TRBV5-5 and TRBJ1-3, with D perhaps TRBD1 (6 bases). Trimming stripped 3 bases from V and 4 bases from J, with 11 bases between. Germline V lookup: CDR1 SGHKS, CDR2 YYEKEE (reference sequence). CDR3 length equals 14 residues.

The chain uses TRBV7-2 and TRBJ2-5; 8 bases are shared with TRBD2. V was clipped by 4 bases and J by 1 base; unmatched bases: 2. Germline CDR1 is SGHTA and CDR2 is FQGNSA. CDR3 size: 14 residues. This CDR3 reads CASSSLAAQETQYF. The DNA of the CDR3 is TGTGCCAGCAGCTCACTAGCGGCCCAAGAGACCCAGTACTTC.

The CDR3 DNA follows: TGTGCCAGCAGCTTGGAGCTAGCGGGAGGGCCCAATACGCAGTATTTT. This encodes CASSLELAGGPNTQYF. This rearrangement joins TRBV5-4 to TRBJ2-3; TRBD2 agrees at 12 bases. Unmatched junction bases numbered 6, after V lost 0 bases and J lost 7 bases. The germline gives CDR1 SGHNT, CDR2 YYREEE (reference sequence). The length of the CDR3 is 16 residues. Combining the CDR3 with reference TRBV5-4 and TRBJ2-3 gives the whole variable domain ETGVTQSPTHLIKTRGQQVTLRCSSQSGHNTVSWYQQALGQGPQFIFQYYREEENGRGNFPPRFSGLQFPNYSSELNVNALELDDSALYLCASSLELAGGPNTQYFGPGTRLTVL.

The CDR3 region is CASSLDRGLNQPQHF. CDR3 sequence (DNA): TGTGCCAGCAGCTTAGACAGGGGACTTAATCAGCCCCAGCATTTT. V usage is TRBV5-4 and J usage is TRBJ1-5, with 8 bases matching TRBD1. The CDR3 is made up of 15 amino acids. J lost 4 bases, V lost 2 bases, and 5 bases had no gene match. Germline CDR1 and CDR2: SGHNT and YYREEE (reference sequence).

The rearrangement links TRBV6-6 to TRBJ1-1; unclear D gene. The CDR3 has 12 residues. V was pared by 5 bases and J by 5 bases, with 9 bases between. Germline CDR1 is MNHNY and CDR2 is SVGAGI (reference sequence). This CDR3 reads CASSDEGTEAFF. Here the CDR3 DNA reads TGTGCCAGCAGTGACGAAGGGACTGAAGCTTTCTTT.

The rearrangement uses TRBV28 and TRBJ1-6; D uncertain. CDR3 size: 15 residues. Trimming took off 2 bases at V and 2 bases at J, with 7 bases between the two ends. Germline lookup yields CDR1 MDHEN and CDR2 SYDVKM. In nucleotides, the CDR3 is TGTGCCAGCAGTTTACGGGGAACCTATAATTCACCCCTCCACTTT. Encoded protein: CASSLRGTYNSPLHF.

CDR3 nucleotide sequence: TGTGCCAGCAGCTCCGGGACAGCAACCGGGGAGCTGTTTTTT. Encoded protein: CASSSGTATGELFF. The V gene is TRBV5-8, the J gene TRBJ2-2; TRBD1 aligns across 7 bases. The trim removed 3 bases at V and 5 bases at J, leaving 4 bases unmatched. The CDR3 loop spans 14 amino acids. Germline V gives CDR1 SGHTS, CDR2 YDEGEE.

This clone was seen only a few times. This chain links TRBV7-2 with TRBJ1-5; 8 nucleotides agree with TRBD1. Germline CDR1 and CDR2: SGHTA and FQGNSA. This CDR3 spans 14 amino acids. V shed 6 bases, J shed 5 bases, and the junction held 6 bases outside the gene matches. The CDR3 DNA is TGTGCCAGCAGGGACGGGACAGGCTATCAGCCCCAGCATTTT. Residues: CASRDGTGYQPQHF.

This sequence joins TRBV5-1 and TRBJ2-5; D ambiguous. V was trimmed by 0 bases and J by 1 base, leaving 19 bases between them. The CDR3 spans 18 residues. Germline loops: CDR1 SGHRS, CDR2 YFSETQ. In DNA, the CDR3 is TGCGCCAGCAGCTTGGGGGGTCCACCTGTATCCCCCCAAGAGACCCAGTACTTC. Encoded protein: CASSLGGPPVSPQETQYF.

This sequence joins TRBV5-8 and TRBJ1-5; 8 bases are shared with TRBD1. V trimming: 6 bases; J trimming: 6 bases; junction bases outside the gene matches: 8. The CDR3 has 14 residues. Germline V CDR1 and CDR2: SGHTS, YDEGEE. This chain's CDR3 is CASTSGQGGQPQHF. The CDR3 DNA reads TGTGCCAGCACCTCTGGACAGGGAGGTCAGCCCCAGCATTTT.

The CDR3 protein is CASSLAAGLAGGNEQFF. CDR3 nucleotide sequence: TGTGCCAGCAGCTTAGCAGCCGGGCTAGCGGGAGGAAATGAGCAGTTCTTC. The rearrangement links TRBV7-3 to TRBJ2-1, with TRBD2 matching 11 bases. This CDR3 contains 17 residues. V lost 2 bases, J lost 7 bases, and 10 bases stayed unmatched. The germline V gene encodes CDR1 SGHTA and CDR2 FQGTGA.

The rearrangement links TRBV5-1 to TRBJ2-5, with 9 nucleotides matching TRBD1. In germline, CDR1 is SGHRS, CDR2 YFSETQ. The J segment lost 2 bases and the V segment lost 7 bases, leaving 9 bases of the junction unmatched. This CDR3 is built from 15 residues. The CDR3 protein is CASGGQGPSQETQYF. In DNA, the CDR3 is TGCGCCAGCGGGGGACAGGGCCCCTCGCAAGAGACCCAGTACTTC.

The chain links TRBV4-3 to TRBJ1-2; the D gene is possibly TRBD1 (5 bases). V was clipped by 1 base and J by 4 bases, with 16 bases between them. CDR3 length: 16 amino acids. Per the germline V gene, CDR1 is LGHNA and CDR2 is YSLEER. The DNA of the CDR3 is TGCGCCAGCAGCCAAGCGGCCCAGGGTTGGGTCTATGGCTACACCTTC. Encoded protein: CASSQAAQGWVYGYTF.

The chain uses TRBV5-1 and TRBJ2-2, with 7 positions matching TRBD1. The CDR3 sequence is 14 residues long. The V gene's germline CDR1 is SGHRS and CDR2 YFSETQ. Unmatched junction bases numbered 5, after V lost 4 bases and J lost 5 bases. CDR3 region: CASSSTQGTGELFF. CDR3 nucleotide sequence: TGCGCCAGCAGCAGCACACAGGGGACCGGGGAGCTGTTTTTT.

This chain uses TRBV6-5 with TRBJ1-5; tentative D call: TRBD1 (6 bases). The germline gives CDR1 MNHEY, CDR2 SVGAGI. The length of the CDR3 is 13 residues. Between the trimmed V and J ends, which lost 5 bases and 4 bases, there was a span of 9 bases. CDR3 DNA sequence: TGTGCCAGCAGTCGGACAGTAAATCAGCCCCAGCATTTT. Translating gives CASSRTVNQPQHF.

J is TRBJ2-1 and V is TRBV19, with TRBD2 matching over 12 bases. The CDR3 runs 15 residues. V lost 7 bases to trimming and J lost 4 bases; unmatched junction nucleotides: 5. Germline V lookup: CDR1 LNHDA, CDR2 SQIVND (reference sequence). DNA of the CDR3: TGTGCCAGTAACAAAGGGACTAGCGGGTACAATGAGCAGTTCTTC. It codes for CASNKGTSGYNEQFF.

DNA of the CDR3: TGTGCCAGCAGCGCTAGCGGGTCCCTCTACGAGCAGTACTTC. Amino acids: CASSASGSLYEQYF. This chain joins TRBV5-8 and TRBJ2-7, with 8 bases that match TRBD2. V lost 4 bases and J lost 3; bases outside the gene matches: 6. Germline V gene sequence: CDR1 SGHTS, CDR2 YDEGEE. The CDR3 is 14 amino acids.

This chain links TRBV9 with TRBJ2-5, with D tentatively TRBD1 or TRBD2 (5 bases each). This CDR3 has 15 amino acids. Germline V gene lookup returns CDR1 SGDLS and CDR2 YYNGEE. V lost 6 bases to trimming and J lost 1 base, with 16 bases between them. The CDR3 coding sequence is TGTGCCAGCACCCTACTTGGGGGAACCCAAGAGACCCAGTACTTC. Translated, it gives CASTLLGGTQETQYF.

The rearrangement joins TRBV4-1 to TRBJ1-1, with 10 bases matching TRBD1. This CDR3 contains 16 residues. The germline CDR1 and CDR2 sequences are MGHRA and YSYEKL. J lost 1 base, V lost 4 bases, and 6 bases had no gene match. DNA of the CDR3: TGCGCCAGCAGCCCTACGGGACAGGGGAGGAACACTGAAGCTTTCTTT. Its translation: CASSPTGQGRNTEAFF.

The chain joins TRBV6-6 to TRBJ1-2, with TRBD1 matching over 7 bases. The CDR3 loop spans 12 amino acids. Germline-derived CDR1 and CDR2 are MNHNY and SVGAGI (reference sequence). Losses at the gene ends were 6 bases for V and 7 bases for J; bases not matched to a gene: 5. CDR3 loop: CASRLTGVGYTF. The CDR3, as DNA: TGTGCCAGCAGATTAACAGGGGTTGGCTACACCTTC.

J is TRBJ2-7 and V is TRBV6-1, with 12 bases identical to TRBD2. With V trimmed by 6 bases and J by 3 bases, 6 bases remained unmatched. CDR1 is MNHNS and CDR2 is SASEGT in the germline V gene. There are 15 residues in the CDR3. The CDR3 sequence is CASSLAGGPNYEQYF. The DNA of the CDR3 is TGTGCCAGCAGCCTAGCGGGAGGGCCTAACTACGAGCAGTACTTC.

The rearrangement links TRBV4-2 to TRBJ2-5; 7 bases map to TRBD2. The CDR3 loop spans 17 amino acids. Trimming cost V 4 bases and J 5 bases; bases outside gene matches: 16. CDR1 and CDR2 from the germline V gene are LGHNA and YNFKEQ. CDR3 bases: TGTGCCAGCAGCCCGATGACTAGCCTAGGTGGGGGGGAGACCCAGTACTTC. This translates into CASSPMTSLGGGETQYF.